Listed below are T cell receptor beta chains from one sample, sequenced in a study of T cell repertoires in aging, cancer and after chemotherapy. Each CDR3 protein is one row after TCRdb ran MiXCR on the multiplex PCR reads. The sample yields some 5,000 distinct CDR3 sequences, 38% seen once. Source material: blood. These receptors originate from a human donor in good health. The CDR3 runs from the conserved cysteine through the conserved F or W.

V: TRBV6-5
J: TRBJ1-1
CDR3: CASSYRAADEYTEAFF

V: TRBV6-1
J: TRBJ2-1
CDR3: CASSKLAGGLYSYNEQFF

V: TRBV27
J: TRBJ2-1
CDR3: CASSFRGGNYNEQFF

V: TRBV13
J: TRBJ2-7
CDR3: CASSLAGGGPGEQYF

V: TRBV18
J: TRBJ1-1
CDR3: CASSPQGEMNTEAFF

V: TRBV6-5
J: TRBJ2-2
CDR3: CASSYQAQGTGELFF

V: TRBV27
J: TRBJ2-7
CDR3: CASSFSADYEQYF

V: TRBV6-1
J: TRBJ2-3
CDR3: CASREEGTQYF

V: TRBV15
J: TRBJ2-1
CDR3: CATNTGRYNEQFF

V: TRBV15
J: TRBJ2-5
CDR3: CATSRSGTSGGVETQYF

V: TRBV6-5
J: TRBJ2-1
CDR3: CASIEPGGGSYNEQFF

V: TRBV12-3/TRBV12-4
J: TRBJ2-1
CDR3: CASSYRVWRQFF

V: TRBV7-6
J: TRBJ2-6
CDR3: CAGGFVGGSSGANVLTF

V: TRBV19
J: TRBJ1-5
CDR3: CASSRASAPDQPQHF

V: TRBV7-2
J: TRBJ2-2
CDR3: CASSLALTGELFF

V: TRBV5-6
J: TRBJ2-3
CDR3: CASSQRGALTDTQYF

V: TRBV6-4
J: TRBJ2-3
CDR3: CASKIPSGGSTDTQYF

V: TRBV12-3/TRBV12-4
J: TRBJ2-5
CDR3: CASSLAGSGQETQYF

V: TRBV18
J: TRBJ2-5
CDR3: CASSPRIQGEETQYF

V: TRBV18
J: TRBJ1-6
CDR3: CASSPRQGNNSPLHF

V: TRBV6-1
J: TRBJ1-5
CDR3: CASLLGQGDQPQHF

V: TRBV6-2/TRBV6-3
J: TRBJ2-4
CDR3: CASSFLAGDNIQYF

V: TRBV6-2/TRBV6-3
J: TRBJ2-1
CDR3: CASRATGGHEQFF

V: TRBV19
J: TRBJ2-2
CDR3: CASSIAGELFF

V: TRBV5-1
J: TRBJ1-2
CDR3: CASTWGSNYGYTF

V: TRBV6-1
J: TRBJ2-7
CDR3: CASSTGGGYEQYF

V: TRBV11-1
J: TRBJ2-5
CDR3: CASSWLGGMETQYF

V: TRBV13
J: TRBJ2-7
CDR3: CASSHTPGQVSF

V: TRBV6-4
J: TRBJ2-3
CDR3: CASTGGAGTDTQYF

V: TRBV18
J: TRBJ1-2
CDR3: CASSPPGTDVANYGYTF

V: TRBV24-1
J: TRBJ2-2
CDR3: CATSDLPSDTGELFF

V: TRBV12-3/TRBV12-4
J: TRBJ1-3
CDR3: CASSSGGGSGNTIYF

V: TRBV6-6
J: TRBJ1-1
CDR3: CASSYSSLGATEAFF

V: TRBV19
J: TRBJ1-6
CDR3: CASSMTVLNSPLHF

V: TRBV24-1
J: TRBJ2-7
CDR3: CATSDSAREEQYF

V: TRBV30
J: TRBJ1-6
CDR3: CAWSAGLQGAPGNSPLHF

V: TRBV6-4
J: TRBJ2-2
CDR3: CASSDDATGELFF

V: TRBV6-5
J: TRBJ2-2
CDR3: CASRGHKNTGELFF

V: TRBV6-4
J: TRBJ2-2
CDR3: CASSDSETGELFF

V: TRBV30
J: TRBJ2-2
CDR3: CAWSGTGTGELFF

V: TRBV18
J: TRBJ2-4
CDR3: CASSVGQGDIQYF

V: TRBV12-3/TRBV12-4
J: TRBJ2-3
CDR3: CASTSPGLSTDTQYF

V: TRBV6-5
J: TRBJ1-6
CDR3: CASRATYNSPLHF

V: TRBV19
J: TRBJ1-6
CDR3: CASTQGLYNSPLHF

V: TRBV6-5
J: TRBJ2-3
CDR3: CASSFAGTGLNTQYF

V: TRBV20-1
J: TRBJ2-2
CDR3: CSAGTGWAGELFF

V: TRBV5-1
J: TRBJ1-1
CDR3: CASSSGGARAFF

V: TRBV5-6
J: TRBJ1-1
CDR3: CASSLYQGNTEAFF

V: TRBV29-1
J: TRBJ2-7
CDR3: CSLAGGGPGEQYF

V: TRBV12-3/TRBV12-4
J: TRBJ1-1
CDR3: CASSYRLAEAFF